The clone carrying this T cell receptor beta chain was observed a single time. This entry belongs to a study of shared clonotypes between healthy human individuals. Germline CDR1 SGHNT, CDR2 YENEEA. The CDR3 covers 16 residues. V was clipped by 6 bases and J by 0 bases, with 16 bases between them. Assay used: immunoSEQ multiplex PCR; TCRdb lists only in-frame clones, some missing. The table has roughly 2.5 million clones, 85% to 95% seen once; the top ten hold under 0.15%. The genes are TRBV11-3 and TRBJ2-3; unclear D gene. The sequence came from a young man in good health. The sequenced material came from naive CD4+ T cells sorted from blood. The subset was: CD45RA+ positively selected. CDR3 bases: TGTGCCAGCAGGTTCCCGGAACGAACTAGCACAGATACGCAGTATTTT. The encoded protein is CASRFPERTSTDTQYF.